This T cell receptor beta chain was documented in a study of T cells after posttransplantation cyclophosphamide. Treatment was busulfan-fludarabine conditioning, a marrow graft, and cyclophosphamide on days +3 and +4. In this sample, this clone turned up a few times. The same CDR3 arises from other DNA sequences in this sample as well. This table comes from immunoSEQ multiplex PCR, and its TCRdb copy is limited to in-frame clones, with some not included. The sample shows 15,000 to 20,000 clones, none of them appearing just once. V shed 7 bases and J 0 bases; nucleotides not matched to a gene: 13. CDR1 is SGHAT and CDR2 is FQDESV in the germline V gene (reference sequence). The CDR3 totals 18 residues.

The specimen was PBMCs, collected after allogeneic stem cell transplant with posttransplant cyclophosphamide. The chain employs TRBV11-1 and TRBJ2-1; 9 bases line up with TRBD2. The sequence derives from a female patient younger than 45 who received an allogeneic stem cell transplant from a related donor, was CMV-positive, and had no GVHD. The T cells may partly be graft donor cells. The CDR3 nucleotides read TGTGCCAGCACCATGGGGCTAGCGGGACCACTCTCCTACAATGAGCAGTTCTTC. Its translation is CASTMGLAGPLSYNEQFF.